This T cell receptor (beta chain) was retrieved from a study of cytomegalovirus exposure and HLA in healthy donors. Study-wide findings and caveats: Only CMV serostatus was available as immune exposure information.

The CDR3 spans 12 residues. V was pared by 5 bases and J by 2 bases, with 6 bases between. Per germline, CDR1 SGHVS and CDR2 FNYEAQ. With respect to this clone: Its antigen is not identified.

13 Jbeta primers and 60 Vbeta primers were used for the PCR. The assay was immunoSEQ multiplex PCR, and TCRdb's table has in-frame clones only and misses some. The top ten hold under 3% of the sample, which has about 200,000 clones, approximately 85% seen once. The receptor was isolated from a woman between 50 and 59 years old in good health and CMV-seronegative. The chain employs TRBV7-6 and TRBJ2-5; D is unresolved. The sequencing input was PBMCs. CDR3 DNA: TGTGCCAGCAGCATACAACAAGAGACCCAGTACTTC. It codes for CASSIQQETQYF.